This T cell receptor beta chain was captured in a study of blood T cell repertoires in COVID-19. The authors' processing: How many nucleated cells were present was estimated from reference gene primer amplification. The method was immunoSEQ multiplex PCR; TCRdb's version includes in-frame clones alone and lacks a portion of them. V and J calls and clone size are copied from that table; D and trimming were computed from the DNA. The sample includes roughly 250,000 clones, around 85% of them seen just once. Those enrolled, adults aged roughly 18 to 89 years, came from about two dozen US areas. CDR3 length: 15 amino acids. CDR1 is SGHTA, CDR2 FQGTGA, per germline. Trimming at V came to 0 bases and at J to 8 bases, leaving 6 bases not matched to a gene.

The TCR sequence derives from a woman in her twenties or thirties who had recovered from COVID-19. This chain joins TRBV7-3 and TRBJ2-3, with 9 bases identical to TRBD2. The source material was PBMCs or T cells enriched from blood (not recorded which). CDR3 sequence: CASSLTVAGVGTQYF. The CDR3 nucleotides are TGTGCCAGCAGCTTAACGGTAGCGGGAGTCGGTACGCAGTATTTT. Supplemented by reference TRBV7-3 and TRBJ2-3, the full variable domain reads GAGVSQTPSNKVTEKGKYVELRCDPISGHTALYWYRQSLGQGPEFLIYFQGTGAADDSGLPNDRFFAVRPEGSVSTLKIQRTERGDSAVYLCASSLTVAGVGTQYFGPGTRLTVL.